One T cell receptor beta chain is described in this entry. The antigen is undetermined. The data are from a study of shared clonotypes between healthy human individuals. At the level of the study: Contributing individuals were two females and three males aged 18 to 49. Used for every donor were three CD4 naive, three CD4 memory, two CD8 naive and one CD8 memory plate. Whole-study results and caveats: Of the naive CD4 clonotypes, approximately 5% were shared across several donors.

As defined, naive CD8 cells were CD45RO-negative and positively selected for CCR7, with terminally differentiated effector memory CD45RA+ cells excluded. The assay ran at deep level. Clones were sequenced by immunoSEQ multiplex PCR, and TCRdb holds only the in-frame ones, with some missing. The repertoire includes about 2 million clones, about 95% of them detected once, and about 1.1% sits in the top ten. The material sequenced was naive CD8+ T cells sorted from blood. The receptor was isolated from a man in his late teens or twenties in good health.

DNA for the CDR3: TGTGCCAGCAGCCCGGGAGTGGCCGGTGGCTCCACTGAAGCTTTCTTT. Its protein is CASSPGVAGGSTEAFF. V is TRBV7-8 and J is TRBJ1-1; D unresolved. Trimming cost V 5 bases and J 4 bases, with 20 bases left between them. The germline CDR1 and CDR2 sequences are SGHVS and FQNEAQ. This CDR3 has 16 amino acids.